This is a list of T cell receptor beta chains from one sample in a study of T cell responses to AZD1222 COVID-19 vaccine. The protocol was immunoSEQ multiplex PCR, while the TCRdb copy is restricted to in-frame clones and leaves out a portion. The table shows about 140,000 clones, with approximately 92% occurring only once. The starting material was peripheral blood, obtained 28 days after the second AZD1222 dose. The receptors shown here come from an adult who received the AZD1222 COVID-19 vaccine. Both conserved end residues are trimmed from each CDR3.

TRBV1 TSSQVRTGPNTGELF
TRBV28 ASSLTRTGEY
TRBV30 ACQGADKTNYGYT
TRBV7-3 ASSLKAGYTGELF
TRBV27 ASSYGRNNEQF
TRBV19 ASSARGIGQPQH
TRBV29-1 SVASSGSTDTQY
TRBV6-5 ASSPGLGNYNEQF
TRBV3-1/TRBV3-2 ASSPRGGEKLF
TRBV7-9 ASSLTVYTMNTEAF
TRBV5-1 ASSYTTGNTGELF
TRBV7-9 ASSLVVGQGKTEAF
TRBV7-9 ASSLALAGVYEQY
TRBV7-8 ASSPAGVGYT
TRBV29-1 SVGRAASTEAF
TRBV15 ATSRGSGGRYEQY
TRBV6-1 ASSEGVHQPQH
TRBV5-6 ASSLLAGVREQY
TRBV7-2 ASSTRTGPNTEAF
TRBV19 ASSISGIVIRNYGYT
TRBV7-6 ASSLGQLNSPLH
TRBV28 ASARSHMNTEAF
TRBV5-1 ASSFSGTGNSGNTIY
TRBV10-3 AISDRAGVEKLF
TRBV7-2 ASSLVGRMTSGKETQY
TRBV3-1/TRBV3-2 ASSFTTDNEQY
TRBV2 ASGGGLNQPQH
TRBV5-1 ASSSTSGRPYNEQF
TRBV20-1 SARDRNGYT
TRBV19 ASSSRTAYGEPQH
TRBV6-2/TRBV6-3 ASSTTSGRLYEQY
TRBV5-8 ASSLGTFPVLAKNIQY
TRBV6-2/TRBV6-3 ASSYPGTSVSNTGELF
TRBV6-6 ASRPPRGRAGELF
TRBV4-2 ASSQDMTSSSYEQY
TRBV5-1 ASSLGYRGRAEAF
TRBV2 ASREFSRRSNEKLF
TRBV6-2/TRBV6-3 ASSGTLGTGELF
TRBV25-1 ASSDPGTSGRETQY
TRBV5-1 ASSLATGGSPLH
TRBV18 ASSPLSTEPGNTIY
TRBV18 ASSPGNTGELF
TRBV7-9 ASSLALADEQF
TRBV7-2 ASSLATTQQETQY
TRBV12-1 ASSFGGALAQETQY
TRBV11-2 ASTSGQGVYGYT
TRBV28 ASSRQGNTEAF
TRBV5-6 ASSPIRGAWGANVLT
TRBV7-2 ASSLLLATNEKLF
TRBV19 ASSMISGGPSEAF
TRBV7-3 ASSLLGSGNTIY
TRBV6-5 ASRSSGTDTQY
TRBV7-8 ASSLDRGLGEQF
TRBV3-1/TRBV3-2 ASSHLDRGYTDTQY